One sample yielded the 21 T cell receptor beta chains listed below, sequenced in a study of blood T cells in healthy people across ages. Together with a sample-barcoded 5' primer, a J-beta primer mix was included in a second PCR lasting about 6 to 12 cycles. Using its own MiXCR run on the 5' RACE reads, TCRdb lists one record per CDR3 protein. The data contain approximately 830,000 distinct CDR3 sequences, about 59% of them singletons. The sample comprised blood. These receptors were obtained from a man in his thirties or forties in good health.

The chain carries TRBV9 and TRBJ1-2, with TRBD1 matching over 9 bases. The CDR3 length is 15 residues. V trimming: 3 bases; J trimming: 4 bases; junction bases outside the gene matches: 7. CDR1 SGDLS and CDR2 YYNGEE come from the germline V gene. CDR3 nucleotide sequence: TGTGCCAGCAGCGCGACCGGGACAGGGACCTATGGCTACACCTTC. This gives the protein CASSATGTGTYGYTF.

The gene calls are TRBV20-1 and TRBJ2-4, with TRBD1 matching over 7 bases. TRBJ2-5 explains the end of the DNA better; the J call may be wrong. CDR1 is DFQATT, CDR2 SNEGSKA, per germline (reference sequence). This CDR3 contains 15 residues. This CDR3 is CSARLYGTAKETQYF. The DNA of the CDR3 is TGCAGTGCTAGACTATACGGGACAGCTAAAGAGACCCAGTACTTC.

CDR3 coding DNA: TGCAGTGCTAGAGCCGGAACAGGGGACGAAGCTTTCTTT. This codes for CSARAGTGDEAFF. This sequence joins TRBV20-1 and TRBJ1-1; TRBD1 matches at 7 bases. Germline V gene sequence: CDR1 DFQATT, CDR2 SNEGSKA (reference sequence). This CDR3 is built from 13 residues. The J segment lost 8 bases and the V segment lost 1 base, leaving 7 bases of the junction unmatched.

The chain joins TRBV10-3 to TRBJ1-5; 10 nucleotides align to TRBD1. Unmatched junction bases numbered 6, after V lost 6 bases and J lost 4 bases. This CDR3 comprises 15 residues. CDR1 and CDR2 (germline): ENHRY, SYGVKD. The CDR3 loop reads CAISQPGQGNQPQHF. The CDR3 DNA reads TGTGCCATCAGCCAACCGGGACAGGGGAATCAGCCCCAGCATTTT.

This chain links TRBV12-3 or TRBV12-4 with TRBJ2-4, with D perhaps matching TRBD1 (6 bases). The J call may be in error: the DNA end matches TRBJ2-7 better. The CDR3 has 13 residues. CDR3 DNA sequence: TGTGCCAGCAGTTTCCTGGGGGCTAACGAGCAGTACTTC. This sequence encodes CASSFLGANEQYF.

The chain recombines TRBV28 with TRBJ2-5; 7 bases are a match to TRBD2. V lost 4 bases, J lost 3 bases, and 8 bases stayed unmatched. There are 15 residues in the CDR3. The germline gives CDR1 MDHEN, CDR2 SYDVKM. The CDR3 loop is CASSYPRGGKETQYF. DNA for the CDR3: TGTGCCAGCAGTTACCCTCGCGGGGGAAAAGAGACCCAGTACTTC.

The chain uses TRBV29-1 and TRBJ2-1; tentatively, D is TRBD1 or TRBD2 (5 bases each). Trimming took 6 bases from V and 4 from J, leaving 10 bases between them. CDR3 length equals 12 residues. Germline V lookup: CDR1 SQVTM, CDR2 ANQGSEA. In DNA, the CDR3 is TGCAGCGTGGGGACGGCATACAATGAGCAGTTCTTC. This translates into CSVGTAYNEQFF.

This chain links TRBV2 with TRBJ2-7, with 8 bases aligning to TRBD2. Germline V lookup: CDR1 SNHLY, CDR2 FYNNEI. CDR3 length equals 14 residues. Losses at the gene ends were 4 bases for V and 0 bases for J; bases not matched to a gene: 2. The CDR3: CASSGLASSYEQYF. CDR3 nucleotides: TGTGCCAGCAGTGGACTAGCGAGCTCCTACGAGCAGTACTTC. Full variable domain (outside the CDR3, taken from reference TRBV2 and TRBJ2-7): EPEVTQTPSHQVTQMGQEVILRCVPISNHLYFYWYRQILGQKVEFLVSFYNNEISEKSEIFDDQFSVERPDGSNFTLKIRSTKLEDSAMYFCASSGLASSYEQYFGPGTRLTVT.

The rearrangement links TRBV2 to TRBJ2-7, with D perhaps TRBD2 (6 bases). The end of the DNA is better explained by TRBJ2-5, so the J call may be wrong. Germline loops: CDR1 SNHLY, CDR2 FYNNEI. This CDR3 contains 12 residues. As DNA, the CDR3 is TGTGCCAGCACTGGGGGGTCGGGGACCCAGTACTTC. It codes for CASTGGSGTQYF.

The chain recombines TRBV21-1 with TRBJ1-1. TRBV21-1 is designated a pseudogene. There are 17 residues in the CDR3. For the CDR3, the DNA is TGTGCCAGCAGCAAAGGGAAGAGGGGTCCTCCTAGGACTGAAGCTTTCTTT. This codes for CASSKGKRGPPRTEAFF.

This clonotype was observed a single time. The chain has TRBV25-1 and TRBJ2-1; D is perhaps TRBD1 (6 bases). The J call may be incorrect, as the DNA end agrees better with TRBJ2-7. The CDR3 runs to 14 residues. Germline V gene data show CDR1 as MGHDK and CDR2 as SYGVNS. The CDR3 region is CASSAVQGAYEQYF. Written as DNA, the CDR3 is TGTGCCAGCAGTGCCGTACAGGGAGCCTACGAGCAGTACTTC.

The rearrangement uses TRBV20-1 and TRBJ2-3; 10 bases line up with TRBD2. V lost 4 bases to trimming and J lost 0 bases; unmatched junction nucleotides: 4. Germline V gives CDR1 DFQATT, CDR2 SNEGSKA (reference sequence). This CDR3 region has 15 residues. The chain's CDR3 is CSAKQRGGSTDTQYF. The CDR3 DNA is TGCAGTGCTAAGCAGCGGGGGGGGAGCACAGATACGCAGTATTTT.

The chain employs TRBV4-3 and TRBJ1-6; D gene uncertain. CDR1 and CDR2 from the germline V gene are LGHNA and YSLEER. The V and J ends lost 0 bases and 7 bases respectively, with 10 bases between them. This CDR3 region has 15 residues. The CDR3 nucleotides are TGCGCCAGCAGCCAAGAGCATTCAGGAAATTCACCCCTCCACTTT. It codes for CASSQEHSGNSPLHF.

Points on this clonotype: A junction boundary mismatches the germline segment, possibly from a read error. The rearrangement uses TRBV7-7 and TRBJ2-4; TRBD2 agrees at 9 bases. The DNA end is a closer match to TRBJ2-7, so the J assignment may be wrong. CDR1 and CDR2 (germline): SSHAT, FNYEAQ (reference sequence). The CDR3 loop spans 15 amino acids. CDR3 in amino acids: CASSFLAGLGYEQYF. The CDR3 region has the DNA TGTGCTAGCAGCTTCCTAGCGGGGCTCGGGTACGAGCAGTACTTC.

The chain is built from TRBV11-2 and TRBJ2-1, with TRBD1 identical over 7 bases. The V and J ends lost 6 bases and 5 bases, in that order; junction bases with no gene match: 13. Germline V CDR1 and CDR2: SGHAT, FQNNGV. The CDR3 extends over 16 amino acids. CDR3 residues: CASRPNRDSANNEQFF. CDR3 coding DNA: TGTGCCAGCAGACCTAACCGGGACAGTGCAAACAATGAGCAGTTCTTC.

This clonotype was found a few times. This chain joins TRBV9 and TRBJ2-7, with D tentatively TRBD1 (6 bases). In germline, CDR1 is SGDLS, CDR2 YYNGEE. Trimming left V 3 bases short and J 4 bases short, with 17 bases between. The length of the CDR3 is 15 residues. CDR3: CASSATGTNSYEQYF. The CDR3 region has the DNA TGTGCCAGCAGCGCGACCGGGACAAACTCGTACGAGCAGTACTTC. Supplemented by reference TRBV9 and TRBJ2-7, the full variable domain reads DSGVTQTPKHLITATGQRVTLRCSPRSGDLSVYWYQQSLDQGLQFLIQYYNGEERAKGNILERFSAQQFPDLHSELNLSSLELGDSALYFCASSATGTNSYEQYFGPGTRLTVT.

This clonotype has just a few counts. The chain recombines TRBV6-5 with TRBJ2-5; no clear D gene. Trimming stripped 2 bases from V and 2 bases from J, with 12 bases between. This CDR3 contains 15 residues. Germline CDR1 is MNHEY and CDR2 is SVGAGI. CDR3 sequence: CASSYAAVGQETQYF. The CDR3 DNA sequence: TGTGCCAGCAGTTACGCCGCGGTGGGTCAAGAGACCCAGTACTTC.

The chain employs TRBV6-5 and TRBJ1-1; D might be TRBD1 (5 bases). The CDR3 contains 13 residues. The germline gives CDR1 MNHEY, CDR2 SVGAGI. Trimming left V 2 bases short and J 7 bases short, with 11 bases between. DNA of the CDR3: TGTGCCAGCAGTTACATAGGGAGGGGTGAAGCTTTCTTT. Amino acids: CASSYIGRGEAFF.

This chain links TRBV21-1 with TRBJ1-5; no check of the table's D call, TRBD1, against the DNA was made. TRBV21-1 is a listed pseudogene. This CDR3 comprises 16 residues. The CDR3: CASSPDGDRPNQPQHF. CDR3 DNA sequence: TGTGCCAGCAGCCCCGACGGGGACAGGCCGAATCAGCCCCAGCATTTT.

V and J are TRBV7-2 and TRBJ2-2; tentatively, D is TRBD1 (5 bases). The CDR3 length is 17 residues. V lost 0 bases to trimming and J lost 2 bases, with 13 bases between them. From germline, CDR1 is SGHTA and CDR2 FQGNSA. The chain's CDR3 is CASSLAARQGNTGELFF. CDR3 sequence (DNA): TGTGCCAGCAGCTTAGCGGCCCGGCAGGGCAACACCGGGGAGCTGTTTTTT.

V usage is TRBV2 and J usage is TRBJ2-3; weak D call: TRBD2 (6 bases). The germline gives CDR1 SNHLY, CDR2 FYNNEI. This CDR3 has 15 amino acids. Between the trimmed V and J ends, which lost 6 bases and 6 bases, there was a span of 19 bases. The CDR3 spells CASSAGTPGADTQYF. CDR3 nucleotides: TGTGCCAGCAGCGCTGGGACTCCCGGGGCGGATACGCAGTATTTT.